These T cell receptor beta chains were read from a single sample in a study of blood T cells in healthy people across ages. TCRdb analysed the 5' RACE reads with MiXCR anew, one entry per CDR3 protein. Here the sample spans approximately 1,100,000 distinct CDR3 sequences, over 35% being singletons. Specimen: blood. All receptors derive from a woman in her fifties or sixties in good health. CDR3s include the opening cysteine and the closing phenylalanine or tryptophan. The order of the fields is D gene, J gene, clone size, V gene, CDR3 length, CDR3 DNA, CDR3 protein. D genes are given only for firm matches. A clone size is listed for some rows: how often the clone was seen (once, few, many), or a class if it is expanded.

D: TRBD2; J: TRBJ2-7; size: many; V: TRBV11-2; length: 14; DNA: TGTGCCAGCGCGGTCACTAGCGGGATATACGAGCAGTACTTC; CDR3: CASAVTSGIYEQYF
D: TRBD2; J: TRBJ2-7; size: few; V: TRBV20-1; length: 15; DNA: TGCAGTGCCCGTCCCGGGCGGGAGTGGGTCGGCGAGCAGTACTTC; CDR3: CSARPGREWVGEQYF
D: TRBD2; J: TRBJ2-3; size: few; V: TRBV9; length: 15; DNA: TGTGCCAGCAGCGTATCAGCGGGAGTAGAAGATACGCAGTATTTT; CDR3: CASSVSAGVEDTQYF
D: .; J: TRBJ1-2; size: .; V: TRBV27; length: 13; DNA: TGTGCCAGCAGTTCAACTACGGGCAGAAGATACACCTTC; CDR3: CASSSTTGRRYTF
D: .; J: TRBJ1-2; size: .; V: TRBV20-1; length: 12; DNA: TGCAGTGCTCCTCAGGGAAACTATGGCTACACCTTC; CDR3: CSAPQGNYGYTF
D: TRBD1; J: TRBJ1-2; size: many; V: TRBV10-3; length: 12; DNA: TGTGCCATCAGGGGACAGGACTATGGCTACACCTTC; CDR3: CAIRGQDYGYTF
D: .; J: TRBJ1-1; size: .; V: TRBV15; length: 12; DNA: TGTGCCACCAGCCAGACAAACACTGAAGCTTTCTTT; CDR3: CATSQTNTEAFF
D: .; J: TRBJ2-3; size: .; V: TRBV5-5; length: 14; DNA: TGTGCCAGCAGCCCTTTGTCCTACACAGATACGCAGTATTTT; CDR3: CASSPLSYTDTQYF
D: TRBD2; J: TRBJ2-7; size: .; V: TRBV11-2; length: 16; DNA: TGTGCCAGCAGCTTAGCTCCGGGACTAGCGGAATACGAGCAGTACTTC; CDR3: CASSLAPGLAEYEQYF
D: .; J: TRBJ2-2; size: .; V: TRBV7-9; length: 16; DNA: TGTGCCAGCAGCTTAACAGGGAGTAGTACCACCGGGGAGCTGTTTTTT; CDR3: CASSLTGSSTTGELFF
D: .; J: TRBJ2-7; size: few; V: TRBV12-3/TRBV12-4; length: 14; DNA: TGTGCCAGCAGTTTGGACATGAAAATCTACGAGCAGTACTTC; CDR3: CASSLDMKIYEQYF
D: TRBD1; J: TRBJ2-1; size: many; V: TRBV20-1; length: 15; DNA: TGCAGTGTAACAGCCGGGACAGGGGGCGGGAATGAGCAGTTCTTC; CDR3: CSVTAGTGGGNEQFF
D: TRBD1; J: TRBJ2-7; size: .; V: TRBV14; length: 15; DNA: TGTGCCAGCAGCCGGGCAGGGGGCGGGTCCTACGAGCAGTACTTC; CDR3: CASSRAGGGSYEQYF
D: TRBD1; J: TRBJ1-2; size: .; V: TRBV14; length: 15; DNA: TGTGCCAGCAGCCAAGATTGGGACAGCCCGTATGGCTACACCTTC; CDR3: CASSQDWDSPYGYTF
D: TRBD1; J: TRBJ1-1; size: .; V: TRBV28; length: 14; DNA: TGTGCCAGCAGTTTAAGAGGGGGCTATCTTCAAGCTTTCTTT; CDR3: CASSLRGGYLQAFF
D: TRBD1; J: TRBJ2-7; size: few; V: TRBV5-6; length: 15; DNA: TGTGCCAGCAGCGGTCCGGGACAGGGAGACTACGAGCAGTACTTC; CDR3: CASSGPGQGDYEQYF
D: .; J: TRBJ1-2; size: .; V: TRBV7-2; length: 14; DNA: TGTGCCAGCAACTTAGCGGATATGATAGGGAGACACACCTTC; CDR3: CASNLADMIGRHTF
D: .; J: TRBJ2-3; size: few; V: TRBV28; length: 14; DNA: TGTGCCAGCAGTTTTGAGGGGGGGACAGATACGCAGTATTTT; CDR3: CASSFEGGTDTQYF
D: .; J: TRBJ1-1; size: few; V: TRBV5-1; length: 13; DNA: TGCGCCAGCAGGGTCGGGGGGCGGACTGAAGCTTTCTTT; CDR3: CASRVGGRTEAFF
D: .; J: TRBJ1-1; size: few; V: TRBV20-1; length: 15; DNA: TGCAGTGCTAGAGATCTACGGGGCGTTGGAACTGAAGCTTTCTTT; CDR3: CSARDLRGVGTEAFF
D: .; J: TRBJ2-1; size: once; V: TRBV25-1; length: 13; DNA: TGTGCCAGCATGGGCAGGGCCAACAATGAGCAGTTCTTC; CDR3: CASMGRANNEQFF
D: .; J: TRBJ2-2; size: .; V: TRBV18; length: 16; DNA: TGTGCCAGCTCACCGGAGTCGGGAGTTGGGGTCGGGGAGCTGTTTTTT; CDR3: CASSPESGVGVGELFF
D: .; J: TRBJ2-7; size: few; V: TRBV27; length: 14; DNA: TGTGCCAGCAGTTACCTAACGTCGATTGGGGAGCAGTACTTC; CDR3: CASSYLTSIGEQYF
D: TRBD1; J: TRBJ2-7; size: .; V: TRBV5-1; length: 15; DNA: TGCGCCAGCAGCTTGCTTGGGACAGGGCCCTACGAGCAGTACTTC; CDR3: CASSLLGTGPYEQYF
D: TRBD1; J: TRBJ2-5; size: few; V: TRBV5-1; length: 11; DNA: TGCGCCAGCAGCGGGACAGGGGAGCAGTACTTC; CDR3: CASSGTGEQYF
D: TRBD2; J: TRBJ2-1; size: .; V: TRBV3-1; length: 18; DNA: TGTGCCAGCAGCCAATGGCAGATAGGGACTATTCCTCACAATGAGCAGTTCTTC; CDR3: CASSQWQIGTIPHNEQFF
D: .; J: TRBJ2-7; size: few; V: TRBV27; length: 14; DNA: TGTGCCAGCAGTTTGGCAGAGACTTCCTACGAGCAGTACTTC; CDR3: CASSLAETSYEQYF
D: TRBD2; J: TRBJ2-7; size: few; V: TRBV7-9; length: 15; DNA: TGTGCCAGCAGCTCTCGACTAGCGGGATTCAACGAGCAGTACTTC; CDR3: CASSSRLAGFNEQYF
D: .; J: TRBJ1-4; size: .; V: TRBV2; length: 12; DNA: TGTGCCAGCAGTGAAAGGGGTCTAAAACTGTTTTTT; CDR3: CASSERGLKLFF
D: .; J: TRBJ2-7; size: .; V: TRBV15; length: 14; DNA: TGTGCCACCAGCCAGGGGGGGAGCTCCTACGAGCAGTACTTC; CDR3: CATSQGGSSYEQYF
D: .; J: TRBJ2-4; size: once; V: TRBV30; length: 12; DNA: TGTTCGCTTGAAGGGACGGGGAACATTCAGTACTTC; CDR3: CSLEGTGNIQYF
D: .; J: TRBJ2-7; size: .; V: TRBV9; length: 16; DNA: TGTGCCAGCAGCGTAGGAGCTTCTAGAGCCTCCTACGAGCAGTACTTC; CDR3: CASSVGASRASYEQYF
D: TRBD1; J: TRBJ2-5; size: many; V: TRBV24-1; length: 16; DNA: TGTGCCACCAGCGCCTCCACAGGGGATCTTCGGGAGACCCAGTACTTC; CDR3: CATSASTGDLRETQYF
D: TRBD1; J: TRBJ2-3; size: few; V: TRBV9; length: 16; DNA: TGTGCCAGCAGTGGCGATTTGAGGGGGCTCACAGATACGCAGTATTTT; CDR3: CASSGDLRGLTDTQYF
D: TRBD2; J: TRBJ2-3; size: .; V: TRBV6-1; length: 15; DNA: TGTGCCAGCAGCCGAAGCGGGGGATACACTGATACGCAGTATTTT; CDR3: CASSRSGGYTDTQYF
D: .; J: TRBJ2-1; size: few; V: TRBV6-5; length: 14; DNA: TGTGCCAGCAGTTACACACGCTCCCTATTAGAGCAGTTCTTC; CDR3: CASSYTRSLLEQFF
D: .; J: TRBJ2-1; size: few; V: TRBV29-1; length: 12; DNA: TGCAGCGTTGGTAGGCGGATGGATGAGCAGTTCTTC; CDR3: CSVGRRMDEQFF
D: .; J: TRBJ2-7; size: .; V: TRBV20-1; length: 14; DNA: TGCAGTGCTAGAGCTGGTCAGGGGAGGTACGAGCAGTACTTC; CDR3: CSARAGQGRYEQYF
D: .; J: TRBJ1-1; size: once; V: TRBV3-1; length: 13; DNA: TGTGCCAGCAGCCAATACACGAACACTGAAGCTTTCTTT; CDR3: CASSQYTNTEAFF
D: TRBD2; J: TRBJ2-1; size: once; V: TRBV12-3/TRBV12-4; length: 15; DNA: TGTGCCAGCAGTTTAACGACTAGCGGGAGCTATGAGCAGTTCTTC; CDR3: CASSLTTSGSYEQFF
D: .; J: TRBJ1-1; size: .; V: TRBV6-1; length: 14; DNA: TGTGCCATTACGATCGGGGGGAAGTACACTGAAGCTTTCTTT; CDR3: CAITIGGKYTEAFF
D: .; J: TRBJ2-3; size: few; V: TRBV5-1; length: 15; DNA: TGCGCCAGCAGCTCAGAAAGGGTCGGCACAGATACGCAGTATTTT; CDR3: CASSSERVGTDTQYF
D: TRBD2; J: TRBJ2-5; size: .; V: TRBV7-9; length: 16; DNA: TGTGCCAGCAGCTTGGGTAGCGGGATTCGAGAGGAGACCCAGTACTTC; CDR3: CASSLGSGIREETQYF
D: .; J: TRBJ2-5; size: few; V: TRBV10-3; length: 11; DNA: TGTGCCTCCGGGCCGGGGGAGACCCAGTACTTC; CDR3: CASGPGETQYF